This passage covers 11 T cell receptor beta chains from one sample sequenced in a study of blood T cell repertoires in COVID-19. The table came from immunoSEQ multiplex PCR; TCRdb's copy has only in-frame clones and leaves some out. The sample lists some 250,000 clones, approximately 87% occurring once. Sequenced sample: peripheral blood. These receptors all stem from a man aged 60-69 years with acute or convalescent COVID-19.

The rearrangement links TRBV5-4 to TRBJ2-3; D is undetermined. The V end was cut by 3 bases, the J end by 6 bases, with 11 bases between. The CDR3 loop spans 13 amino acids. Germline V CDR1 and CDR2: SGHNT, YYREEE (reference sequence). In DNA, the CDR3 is TGTGCCAGCAGCTCCCCCCCGAGGGATACGCAGTATTTT. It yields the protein CASSSPPRDTQYF.

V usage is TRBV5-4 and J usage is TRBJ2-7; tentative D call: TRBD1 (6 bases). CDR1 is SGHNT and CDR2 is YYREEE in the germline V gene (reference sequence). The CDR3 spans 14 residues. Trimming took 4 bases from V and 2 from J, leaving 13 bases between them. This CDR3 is CASSVTGDAYEQYF. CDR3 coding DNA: TGTGCCAGCAGCGTGACAGGAGACGCCTACGAGCAGTACTTC.

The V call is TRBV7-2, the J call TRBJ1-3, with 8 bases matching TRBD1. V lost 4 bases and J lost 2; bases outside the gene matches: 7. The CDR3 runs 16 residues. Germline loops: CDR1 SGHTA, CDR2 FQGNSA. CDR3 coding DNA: TGTGCCAGCAGCTCGGAACGGACAGGGACTGGAAACACCATATATTTT. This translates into CASSSERTGTGNTIYF.

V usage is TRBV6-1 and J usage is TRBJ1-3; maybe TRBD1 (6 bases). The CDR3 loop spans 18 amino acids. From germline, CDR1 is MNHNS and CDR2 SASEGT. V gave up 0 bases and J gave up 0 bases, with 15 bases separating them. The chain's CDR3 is CASSEARGGRPSGNTIYF. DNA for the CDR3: TGTGCCAGCAGTGAAGCGCGGGGGGGCCGACCCTCTGGAAACACCATATATTTT.

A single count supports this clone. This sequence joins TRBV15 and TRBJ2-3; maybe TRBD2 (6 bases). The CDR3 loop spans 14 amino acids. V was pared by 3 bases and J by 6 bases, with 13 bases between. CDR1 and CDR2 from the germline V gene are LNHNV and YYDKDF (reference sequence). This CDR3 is CATSRLGRGDTQYF. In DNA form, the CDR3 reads TGTGCCACCAGCAGGCTCGGGAGAGGGGATACGCAGTATTTT.

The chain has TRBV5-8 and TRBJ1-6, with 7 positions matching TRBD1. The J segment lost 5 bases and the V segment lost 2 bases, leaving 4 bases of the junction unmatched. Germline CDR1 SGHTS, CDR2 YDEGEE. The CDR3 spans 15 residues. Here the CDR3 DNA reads TGTGCCAGCAGCTTTGAGGGGGCCAATAATTCACCCCTCCACTTT. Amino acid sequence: CASSFEGANNSPLHF.

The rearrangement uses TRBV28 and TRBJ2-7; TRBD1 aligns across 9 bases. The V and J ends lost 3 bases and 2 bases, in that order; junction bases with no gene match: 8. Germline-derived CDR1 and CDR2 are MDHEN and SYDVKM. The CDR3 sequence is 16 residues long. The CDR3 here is CASSFPGQGRAYEQYF. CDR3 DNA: TGTGCCAGCAGTTTCCCAGGACAGGGGAGAGCCTACGAGCAGTACTTC.

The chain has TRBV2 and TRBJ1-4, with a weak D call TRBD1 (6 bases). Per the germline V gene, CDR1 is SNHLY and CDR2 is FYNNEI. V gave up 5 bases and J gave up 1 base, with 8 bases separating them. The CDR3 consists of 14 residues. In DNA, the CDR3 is TGTGCCAGCAGTTACAGGGAAACTAATGAAAAACTGTTTTTT. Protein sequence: CASSYRETNEKLFF. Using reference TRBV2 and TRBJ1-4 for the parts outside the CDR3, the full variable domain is EPEVTQTPSHQVTQMGQEVILRCVPISNHLYFYWYRQILGQKVEFLVSFYNNEISEKSEIFDDQFSVERPDGSNFTLKIRSTKLEDSAMYFCASSYRETNEKLFFGSGTQLSVL.

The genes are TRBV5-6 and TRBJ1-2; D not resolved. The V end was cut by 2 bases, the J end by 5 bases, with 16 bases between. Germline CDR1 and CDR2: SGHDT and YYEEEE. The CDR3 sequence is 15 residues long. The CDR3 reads CASSFPRETLYGYTF. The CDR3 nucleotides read TGTGCCAGCAGCTTCCCGCGGGAGACCCTTTATGGCTACACCTTC. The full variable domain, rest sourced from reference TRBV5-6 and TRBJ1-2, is DAGVTQSPTHLIKTRGQQVTLRCSPKSGHDTVSWYQQALGQGPQFIFQYYEEEERQRGNFPDRFSGHQFPNYSSELNVNALLLGDSALYLCASSFPRETLYGYTFGSGTRLTVV.

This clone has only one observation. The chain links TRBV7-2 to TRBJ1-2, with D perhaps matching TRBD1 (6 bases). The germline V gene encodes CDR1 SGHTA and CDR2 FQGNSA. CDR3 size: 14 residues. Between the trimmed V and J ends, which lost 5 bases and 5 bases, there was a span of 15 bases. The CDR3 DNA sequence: TGTGCCAGCAGCCCGTTGGGGGGGCGATATGGCTACACCTTC. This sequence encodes CASSPLGGRYGYTF. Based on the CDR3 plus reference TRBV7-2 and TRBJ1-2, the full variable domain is GAGVSQSPSNKVTEKGKDVELRCDPISGHTALYWYRQSLGQGLEFLIYFQGNSAPDKSGLPSDRFSAERTGGSVSTLTIQRTQQEDSAVYLCASSPLGGRYGYTFGSGTRLTVV.

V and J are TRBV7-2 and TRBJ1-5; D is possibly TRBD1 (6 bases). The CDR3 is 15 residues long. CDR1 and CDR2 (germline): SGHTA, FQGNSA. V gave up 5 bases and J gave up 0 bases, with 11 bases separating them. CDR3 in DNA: TGTGCCAGCAGCCCCAGGGGCCCTAGCAATCAGCCCCAGCATTTT. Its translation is CASSPRGPSNQPQHF.